A selection of T cell receptor beta chains follows, all from one sample in a study of immune evolution from preneoplasia to lung adenocarcinoma. Only in-frame clones appear in the TCRdb table, and some are missing; sequencing was by immunoSEQ multiplex PCR. In the table there are some 5,000 clones, approximately 82% of which are singletons. Sequencing used FFPE lung adenocarcinoma in situ tissue. Receptor source: a person aged 70 to 85 with lung adenocarcinoma. Each CDR3 is given with its conserved first and last residue. Fields, in order: CDR3 protein, CDR3 DNA, clone size, D gene, J gene, V gene. A D gene is named only where the DNA matches it firmly. Clone sizes are given selectively: once, few, many, or a class where the clone is expanded.

CDR3 protein: CSARAGPGEQYF; CDR3 DNA: TGCAGCGCCCGCGCGGGCCCGGGCGAGCAGTACTTC; clone size: once; D gene: -; J gene: TRBJ2-7; V gene: TRBV29-1
CDR3 protein: CASSPRGHSYNEQFF; CDR3 DNA: TGTGCCAGCAGTCCCCGGGGGCACTCCTACAATGAGCAGTTCTTC; clone size: -; D gene: -; J gene: TRBJ2-1; V gene: TRBV28
CDR3 protein: CASSDGTINYGYTF; CDR3 DNA: TGTGCCAGCAGCGACGGGACAATCAACTATGGCTACACCTTC; clone size: -; D gene: -; J gene: TRBJ1-2; V gene: TRBV7-9
CDR3 protein: CASSQNRDSRLHF; CDR3 DNA: TGTGCCAGCAGCCAAAACCGGGACAGCCGTCTGCATTTT; clone size: -; D gene: TRBD1; J gene: TRBJ1-5; V gene: TRBV11-1
CDR3 protein: CASSLTGNEQFF; CDR3 DNA: TGTGCCAGCAGCTTAACAGGCAATGAGCAGTTCTTC; clone size: -; D gene: -; J gene: TRBJ2-1; V gene: TRBV5-4
CDR3 protein: CASSYGGGYGYTF; CDR3 DNA: TGTGCCAGCAGTTACGGAGGGGGCTATGGCTACACCTTC; clone size: -; D gene: -; J gene: TRBJ1-2; V gene: TRBV6-5
CDR3 protein: CSASGELKAHTEAFF; CDR3 DNA: TGCAGCGCGTCGGGAGAACTTAAAGCCCACACTGAAGCTTTCTTT; clone size: -; D gene: -; J gene: TRBJ1-1; V gene: TRBV29-1
CDR3 protein: CASSFGTNTGELFF; CDR3 DNA: TGCGCCAGCAGCTTCGGGACCAACACCGGGGAGCTGTTTTTT; clone size: few; D gene: -; J gene: TRBJ2-2; V gene: TRBV5-1
CDR3 protein: CASSNYEQYF; CDR3 DNA: TGTGCCAGCAGTAACTACGAGCAGTACTTC; clone size: -; D gene: -; J gene: TRBJ2-7; V gene: TRBV6-6
CDR3 protein: CAWNLRTAQGQYF; CDR3 DNA: TGTGCCTGGAATCTGAGAACGGCACAGGGGCAGTACTTC; clone size: -; D gene: TRBD1; J gene: TRBJ2-5; V gene: TRBV30
CDR3 protein: CTKTGVPTEAFF; CDR3 DNA: TGCACCAAAACAGGGGTCCCCACTGAAGCTTTCTTT; clone size: -; D gene: -; J gene: TRBJ1-1; V gene: TRBV1
CDR3 protein: CASSQDGRLSYEQYF; CDR3 DNA: TGCGCCAGCAGCCAGGACGGACGACTCTCCTACGAGCAGTACTTC; clone size: -; D gene: -; J gene: TRBJ2-7; V gene: TRBV5-1
CDR3 protein: CASSPQGGTQYF; CDR3 DNA: TGTGCCAGCAGTCCACAGGGAGGAACGCAGTATTTT; clone size: -; D gene: -; J gene: TRBJ2-3; V gene: TRBV6-9
CDR3 protein: CASSLSAGGPAGELFF; CDR3 DNA: TGTGCCAGCAGCCTCTCAGCGGGAGGGCCCGCCGGGGAGCTGTTTTTT; clone size: -; D gene: TRBD2; J gene: TRBJ2-2; V gene: TRBV7-9
CDR3 protein: CASRLAGNEQFF; CDR3 DNA: TGTGCCAGCAGGTTAGCGGGCAATGAGCAGTTCTTC; clone size: -; D gene: TRBD2; J gene: TRBJ2-1; V gene: TRBV6-5
CDR3 protein: CASSPDGSNTEAFF; CDR3 DNA: TGCGCCAGCAGCCCGGACGGGAGTAACACTGAAGCTTTCTTT; clone size: -; D gene: -; J gene: TRBJ1-1; V gene: TRBV5-1
CDR3 protein: CASSPRQGFASGNTIYF; CDR3 DNA: TGTGCCAGCAGTCCTCGACAGGGTTTCGCGTCTGGAAACACCATATATTTT; clone size: -; D gene: TRBD1; J gene: TRBJ1-3; V gene: TRBV27
CDR3 protein: CASRRAGASYEQYF; CDR3 DNA: TGTGCCAGCAGGCGCGCAGGGGCCTCCTACGAGCAGTACTTC; clone size: -; D gene: -; J gene: TRBJ2-7; V gene: TRBV7-8
CDR3 protein: CASSYGQTYGYTF; CDR3 DNA: TGTGCCAGTAGTTACGGACAGACCTATGGCTACACCTTC; clone size: -; D gene: -; J gene: TRBJ1-2; V gene: TRBV19
CDR3 protein: CASRLSSSGETQYF; CDR3 DNA: TGTGCCAGCAGGCTTTCTTCTTCGGGAGAGACCCAGTACTTC; clone size: -; D gene: -; J gene: TRBJ2-5; V gene: TRBV2
CDR3 protein: CASRNLKTGGGTDTQYF; CDR3 DNA: TGCGCCAGCAGAAACCTTAAAACAGGGGGCGGCACAGATACGCAGTATTTT; clone size: few; D gene: TRBD1; J gene: TRBJ2-3; V gene: TRBV5-1
CDR3 protein: CASSRDERFEQYF; CDR3 DNA: TGCGCCAGCAGCCGGGACGAGAGGTTCGAGCAGTACTTC; clone size: -; D gene: -; J gene: TRBJ2-7; V gene: TRBV5-1
CDR3 protein: CASSAVTGGEKLFF; CDR3 DNA: TGTGCCAGCAGCGCGGTCACAGGGGGGGAAAAACTGTTTTTT; clone size: -; D gene: TRBD1; J gene: TRBJ1-4; V gene: TRBV9
CDR3 protein: CASSLGLAGGQRDEQYF; CDR3 DNA: TGTGCCAGCAGCTTGGGACTAGCGGGAGGGCAAAGAGACGAGCAGTACTTC; clone size: -; D gene: TRBD2; J gene: TRBJ2-7; V gene: TRBV7-9
CDR3 protein: CASSFGGLYGYTF; CDR3 DNA: TGTGCCAGCAGTTTCGGAGGGCTATATGGCTACACCTTC; clone size: -; D gene: -; J gene: TRBJ1-2; V gene: TRBV27
CDR3 protein: CASSYSSGRFYNEQFF; CDR3 DNA: TGTGCCAGCAGTTACTCGTCCGGGAGGTTTTACAATGAGCAGTTCTTC; clone size: -; D gene: TRBD2; J gene: TRBJ2-1; V gene: TRBV6-6
CDR3 protein: CASSGILAVTDTQYF; CDR3 DNA: TGCGCCAGCAGCGGCATACTAGCGGTCACAGATACGCAGTATTTT; clone size: -; D gene: TRBD2; J gene: TRBJ2-3; V gene: TRBV5-1
CDR3 protein: CASSLDLAPVYEQYF; CDR3 DNA: TGCGCCAGCAGCTTGGATCTAGCGCCAGTCTACGAGCAGTACTTC; clone size: -; D gene: -; J gene: TRBJ2-7; V gene: TRBV5-1
CDR3 protein: CASSLDTETQYF; CDR3 DNA: TGTGCCAGCAGCTTAGATACTGAGACCCAGTACTTC; clone size: -; D gene: -; J gene: TRBJ2-5; V gene: TRBV11-3
CDR3 protein: CASSLGPGSEQYF; CDR3 DNA: TGTGCCAGCAGCTTGGGACCGGGCAGCGAGCAGTACTTC; clone size: once; D gene: -; J gene: TRBJ2-7; V gene: TRBV5-6
CDR3 protein: CASSQDQWGTSPMNTEAFF; CDR3 DNA: TGCGCCAGCAGCCAAGATCAATGGGGAACTTCCCCCATGAACACTGAAGCTTTCTTT; clone size: once; D gene: -; J gene: TRBJ1-1; V gene: TRBV4-1
CDR3 protein: CASSAGGRQNYGYTF; CDR3 DNA: TGTGCCAGCAGCGCTGGGGGGCGGCAGAACTATGGCTACACCTTC; clone size: -; D gene: -; J gene: TRBJ1-2; V gene: TRBV9
CDR3 protein: CASSQVPGDEQFF; CDR3 DNA: TGCGCCAGCAGCCAAGTTCCGGGAGATGAGCAGTTCTTC; clone size: -; D gene: -; J gene: TRBJ2-1; V gene: TRBV4-1
CDR3 protein: CASSIAAGGNQPQHF; CDR3 DNA: TGTGCCAGCAGTATCGCGGCAGGGGGTAATCAGCCCCAGCATTTT; clone size: -; D gene: TRBD1; J gene: TRBJ1-5; V gene: TRBV7-2
CDR3 protein: CASSLLQGKVAGNTIYF; CDR3 DNA: TGTGCCAGCAGCTTATTGCAGGGAAAAGTTGCCGGAAACACCATATATTTT; clone size: few; D gene: -; J gene: TRBJ1-3; V gene: TRBV11-2
CDR3 protein: CATVGTRRGYNYGYTF; CDR3 DNA: TGTGCCACCGTGGGGACACGCAGGGGATATAACTATGGCTACACCTTC; clone size: -; D gene: -; J gene: TRBJ1-2; V gene: TRBV15
CDR3 protein: CASSLISGRLNEQFF; CDR3 DNA: TGTGCCAGCAGTTTGATTAGCGGGAGGTTAAATGAGCAGTTCTTC; clone size: few; D gene: TRBD2; J gene: TRBJ2-1; V gene: TRBV28
CDR3 protein: CASSLRVLTGRSYEQYF; CDR3 DNA: TGTGCCAGCAGCTTAAGGGTGTTGACAGGGAGGTCCTACGAGCAGTACTTC; clone size: -; D gene: -; J gene: TRBJ2-7; V gene: TRBV11-2
CDR3 protein: CASSYFKGANQPQHF; CDR3 DNA: TGTGCCAGCAGTTACTTTAAAGGGGCTAATCAGCCCCAGCATTTT; clone size: few; D gene: -; J gene: TRBJ1-5; V gene: TRBV6-5
CDR3 protein: CASSLKGTAYSNQPQHF; CDR3 DNA: TGTGCCAGCAGCTTAAAGGGGACAGCTTATAGCAATCAGCCCCAGCATTTT; clone size: -; D gene: TRBD1; J gene: TRBJ1-5; V gene: TRBV7-8
CDR3 protein: CASRGGRQGPRDEQFF; CDR3 DNA: TGTGCCAGCAGGGGGGGTAGACAGGGGCCACGCGATGAGCAGTTCTTC; clone size: -; D gene: TRBD1; J gene: TRBJ2-1; V gene: TRBV28
CDR3 protein: CASGRDRGRAQAYSGANVLTF; CDR3 DNA: TGTGCCAGCGGACGGGACAGGGGGCGAGCACAGGCATACTCTGGGGCCAACGTCCTGACTTTC; clone size: -; D gene: TRBD1; J gene: TRBJ2-6; V gene: TRBV27
CDR3 protein: CASSRDISGANVLTF; CDR3 DNA: TGTGCCAGCAGCCGTGACATCTCTGGGGCCAACGTCCTGACTTTC; clone size: -; D gene: -; J gene: TRBJ2-6; V gene: TRBV7-2
CDR3 protein: CASRGGYGYTF; CDR3 DNA: TGTGCCAGCAGAGGGGGGTATGGCTACACCTTC; clone size: -; D gene: -; J gene: TRBJ1-2; V gene: TRBV28
CDR3 protein: CASSEVQGGFAEAFF; CDR3 DNA: TGTGCCAGCAGTGAAGTGCAGGGGGGGTTCGCTGAAGCTTTCTTT; clone size: -; D gene: TRBD1; J gene: TRBJ1-1; V gene: TRBV2